Listed below are T cell receptor beta chains from one sample, sequenced in a study of T-cell memory formation after mild COVID-19. From the 5' RACE reads, TCRdb called clonotypes with MiXCR, one entry per CDR3 protein. The sample carries fewer than 400,000 distinct CDR3 sequences, roughly 15% recorded once. The sequencing input was PBMCs or a T cell subset sorted from them (not recorded which). The source is a man younger than 35 who had mild COVID-19 (a few samples of this study predate the infection). Cell type and time point are not known. CDR3s include the opening cysteine and the closing phenylalanine or tryptophan. The D gene is left open where the match is weak. Not every row has a clone size; where given, it reads once, few, many or a size class.

>TRBV6-5|15|TRBJ2-3|.|.
TGTGCCAGCAGTTATGGCAGGGGCCGCACAGATACGCAGTATTTT
CASSYGRGRTDTQYF
>TRBV20-1|14|TRBJ1-6|.|.
TGCAGTGCTAGGGCGTGGCGGATTAATTCACCCCTCCACTTT
CSARAWRINSPLHF
>TRBV7-9|12|TRBJ1-1|.|.
TGTGCCAGCAGCCGAGGGACACCTGAAGCTTTCTTT
CASSRGTPEAFF
>TRBV5-1|13|TRBJ1-4|.|.
TGCGCCAGCAGCCTCGGGACACCCAATCCTTTGTTTTTT
CASSLGTPNPLFF
>TRBV10-2|17|TRBJ1-1|.|.
TGCGCCAGCAGTGAACTGACAGGTTCGGCCATGAACACTGAAGCTTTCTTT
CASSELTGSAMNTEAFF
>TRBV20-1|15|TRBJ1-1|.|.
TGCAGTGCTAGAGATTTAGACAGCATGAACACTGAAGCTTTCTTT
CSARDLDSMNTEAFF
>TRBV29-1|13|TRBJ1-5|.|.
TGCAGCGTTGTGGTGTCAGGGGATCAGCCCCAGCATTTT
CSVVVSGDQPQHF
>TRBV7-9|16|TRBJ2-4|TRBD1|.
TGTGCCAGCAGCGATGGGACAGGGGTAACCAAAAACATTCAGTACTTC
CASSDGTGVTKNIQYF
>TRBV5-1|12|TRBJ2-7|.|few
TGCGCCAGCAGGGCCACCAACTACGAGCAGTACTTC
CASRATNYEQYF
>TRBV5-4|13|TRBJ2-7|.|.
TGTGCCAGCAGCCTAGACCCTTCTGACGAGCAGTACTTC
CASSLDPSDEQYF
>TRBV20-1|15|TRBJ1-5|TRBD1|.
TGCAGTGCGACGACAGGGGGAGCGTTCGGGCAGCCCCAGCATTTT
CSATTGGAFGQPQHF
>TRBV11-3|17|TRBJ2-5|.|.
TGTGCCAGCAGCTTAGCCCGTCCTTGGCGGCTCCAAGAGACCCAGTACTTC
CASSLARPWRLQETQYF
>TRBV4-3|14|TRBJ2-7|TRBD1|.
TGCGCCAGCAGCCGTGGACAGGGTCCCTACGAGCAGTACTTC
CASSRGQGPYEQYF
>TRBV20-1|16|TRBJ1-5|.|.
TGCAGTGCTAGATCGCCTTTGACAGGCGGCAATCAGCCCCAGCATTTT
CSARSPLTGGNQPQHF
>TRBV4-2|12|TRBJ2-5|.|.
TGTGCCAGCAGCCAGTATTCGGGGACCCAGTACTTC
CASSQYSGTQYF
>TRBV7-9|13|TRBJ2-7|.|many
TGTGCCAGCAGCATACCGGGACAAAACGAGCAGTACTTC
CASSIPGQNEQYF
>TRBV20-1|16|TRBJ2-7|.|few
TGCAGTGCTAGAGATCCCCGGCGGACAGCCTCCTACGAGCAGTACTTC
CSARDPRRTASYEQYF
>TRBV14|15|TRBJ1-1|TRBD1|.
TGTGCCAGCAGCCAAAACAGGGGTCGGTTCACTGAAGCTTTCTTT
CASSQNRGRFTEAFF
>TRBV4-2|16|TRBJ1-5|TRBD1|many
TGTGCCAGCAGCCAAGGGGCACAGGGGGGCAATCAGCCCCAGCATTTT
CASSQGAQGGNQPQHF
>TRBV12-3/TRBV12-4|15|TRBJ1-5|TRBD1|many
TGTGCCAGCAGTTCAGGACAGGGAAGCAATCAGCCCCAGCATTTT
CASSSGQGSNQPQHF
>TRBV6-2/TRBV6-3|17|TRBJ2-1|TRBD2|few
TGTGCCAGCAGTCCCCAGCTAGCGGGGGGGCCATACAATGAGCAGTTCTTC
CASSPQLAGGPYNEQFF
>TRBV6-6|16|TRBJ2-3|.|few
TGTGCCAGCAGAACGGAGGGGGGGCCGGGCACAGATACGCAGTATTTT
CASRTEGGPGTDTQYF
>TRBV20-1|16|TRBJ2-1|TRBD1|.
TGCAGTGCTAGAGATCGGACAGGGGGGACTTACAATGAGCAGTTCTTC
CSARDRTGGTYNEQFF
>TRBV7-2|14|TRBJ2-5|.|.
TGTGCCAGCAGCTCATATGGACGGCAAGAGACCCAGTACTTC
CASSSYGRQETQYF
>TRBV27|14|TRBJ1-2|TRBD1|.
TGTGCCAGCAGTCCACAGGGGGGGGTGTATGGCTACACCTTC
CASSPQGGVYGYTF
>TRBV11-2|13|TRBJ1-3|.|few
TGTGCCAGCAGCCGCCAGCCTGGAAACACCATATATTTT
CASSRQPGNTIYF
>TRBV6-5|15|TRBJ2-7|.|few
TGTGCCAGCAGTCATGGGGCCACCGGGGGCGGCGAGCAGTACTTC
CASSHGATGGGEQYF
>TRBV7-6|15|TRBJ1-4|.|.
TGTGCCAGCAGCTTAGGACAGGTTATTAATGAAAAACTGTTTTTT
CASSLGQVINEKLFF
>TRBV4-1|17|TRBJ2-7|TRBD2|.
TGCGCCAGCAGCCGAACCCCTCCGGGACTAGCCGGGTACGAGCAGTACTTC
CASSRTPPGLAGYEQYF
>TRBV28|15|TRBJ1-1|.|few
TGTGCCAGCAGTTTAGGAGGCCTGACGAACACTGAAGCTTTCTTT
CASSLGGLTNTEAFF
>TRBV18|15|TRBJ2-7|TRBD1|.
TGTGCCAGCTCACCTCCCGACAGGGCCCCCCACGAGCAGTACTTC
CASSPPDRAPHEQYF
>TRBV18|14|TRBJ1-2|TRBD1|few
TGTGCCAGCTCACCTAGGACAGGCAGCTATGGCTACACCTTC
CASSPRTGSYGYTF
>TRBV11-1|13|TRBJ1-2|.|few
TGTGCCAGCAGCTTCACAGGGTTCTATGGCTACACCTTC
CASSFTGFYGYTF
>TRBV20-1|12|TRBJ2-5|TRBD1|.
TGCAGTGCTGGGAGACAGGGGGAGACCCAGTACTTC
CSAGRQGETQYF
>TRBV10-3|14|TRBJ2-5|.|many
TGTGCCATCAGTGATAGACTCCCAAGGGAGACCCAGTACTTC
CAISDRLPRETQYF
>TRBV30|11|TRBJ2-1|.|.
TGTGCCTGGACTGTTGGGAATGAGCAGTTCTTC
CAWTVGNEQFF
>TRBV12-3/TRBV12-4|14|TRBJ2-7|TRBD1|.
TGTGCCAGCAGTTTACGGTACAGGGGCGACGAGCAGTACTTC
CASSLRYRGDEQYF
>TRBV7-9|17|TRBJ2-5|TRBD1|few
TGTGCCAGCAGCTTAGCGAAGGGACAGGACGTTCTGGAGACCCAGTACTTC
CASSLAKGQDVLETQYF
>TRBV7-8|17|TRBJ2-2|.|many
TGTGCCAGCAGCCTCCGTGGGGGTCAGCAGGGTGCCGGGGAGCTGTTTTTT
CASSLRGGQQGAGELFF
>TRBV3-1|14|TRBJ2-7|TRBD1|few
TGTGCCAGCAGCTGGTCCAGGGGGCGCGACGAGCAGTACTTC
CASSWSRGRDEQYF
>TRBV7-3|16|TRBJ2-2|TRBD1|few
TGTGCCAGCAGCCTGATGACAGGGGGTTACACCGGGGAGCTGTTTTTT
CASSLMTGGYTGELFF
>TRBV7-2|13|TRBJ1-1|.|many
TGTGCCAGCAGCTTGTACAGTAACACTGAAGCTTTCTTT
CASSLYSNTEAFF